These T cell receptor beta chains were read from a single sample in a study of shared T cell receptors in the human thymus. Produced via immunoSEQ multiplex PCR; TCRdb's table is partial and in-frame only. The repertoire includes 600,000 to 900,000 clones, approximately 85% of them detected once, and 0.0095% to 0.011% sits in the top ten. The same sample was also used in a study of human thymus T cells.

Sequencing was performed on thymocytes. Receptors originate from a girl in the first two years of life with a congenital heart defect. CDR3s include the opening cysteine and the closing phenylalanine or tryptophan. D genes are given only for firm matches. Clone size is given for some rows only: seen once, a few or many times, or a class if the clone is expanded.

clone_size	d_call	j_call	v_call	cdr3_aa	cdr3_nt
.	.	TRBJ1-4	TRBV28	CASSFSTNEKLFF	TGTGCCAGCTCTTTCTCAACTAATGAAAAACTGTTTTTT
.	.	TRBJ1-6	TRBV6-5	CASSPTPSSPLHF	TGTGCCAGCAGCCCCACGCCCAGTTCACCCCTCCACTTT
.	TRBD2	TRBJ2-3	TRBV28	CASHGTSGAPATDTQYF	TGTGCCAGCCACGGGACTAGCGGGGCCCCGGCCACAGATACGCAGTATTTT
.	.	TRBJ1-6	TRBV9	CASSTDSLNSPLHF	TGTGCCAGCAGCACGGACAGCCTTAATTCACCCCTCCACTTT
once	.	TRBJ2-7	TRBV7-9	CASSLGRGDEQYF	TGTGCCAGCAGCTTAGGCAGGGGGGACGAGCAGTACTTC
.	.	TRBJ2-3	TRBV6-6	CASSYPRQGTDTQYF	TGTGCCAGCAGTTACCCGCGACAGGGCACAGATACGCAGTATTTT
.	TRBD1	TRBJ1-3	TRBV6-1	CASSFRDRRRDTIYF	TGTGCCAGCAGTTTCCGGGACAGGCGCCGGGACACCATATATTTT
.	TRBD1	TRBJ1-6	TRBV28	CASSPRQGGYHARNSPLHF	TGTGCCAGCAGTCCTCGACAGGGGGGTTACCACGCGAGGAATTCACCCCTCCACTTT
.	.	TRBJ2-7	TRBV27	CASRSQGPDYEQYF	TGTGCCAGCAGATCACAGGGCCCAGACTACGAGCAGTACTTC
.	.	TRBJ2-2	TRBV4-2	CASSQDEKGAITGELFF	TGTGCCAGCAGCCAAGATGAGAAAGGGGCGATCACCGGGGAGCTGTTTTTT
.	.	TRBJ2-5	TRBV5-1	CASSLTTGKETQYF	TGCGCCAGCAGCTTGACGACGGGAAAAGAGACCCAGTACTTC
.	.	TRBJ1-2	TRBV11-3	CASSPLGGRTNYGYTF	TGTGCCAGCAGCCCCCTTGGCGGCCGAACTAACTATGGCTACACCTTC
.	.	TRBJ1-2	TRBV6-5	CASNQTDSSYGYTF	TGTGCCAGCAACCAAACCGACAGTTCATATGGCTACACCTTC
.	.	TRBJ1-1	TRBV10-3	CAISQGRQEEGNTEAFF	TGTGCCATCAGCCAGGGACGACAGGAAGAGGGGAACACTGAAGCTTTCTTT
.	.	TRBJ1-1	TRBV9	CASSPGRAGTEAFF	TGTGCCAGCAGCCCCGGTAGGGCGGGTACTGAAGCTTTCTTT
.	.	TRBJ1-5	TRBV27	CASSCGQSNQPQHF	TGTGCCAGCAGTTGCGGGCAGAGCAATCAGCCCCAGCATTTT
.	TRBD1	TRBJ1-1	TRBV6-5	CASSSPRGQGNTEAFF	TGTGCCAGCAGTTCCCCCCGGGGACAGGGTAACACTGAAGCTTTCTTT
.	.	TRBJ1-6	TRBV27	CASSLLGDSPLHF	TGTGCCAGCAGTTTATTAGGGGATTCACCCCTCCACTTT
.	TRBD1	TRBJ2-3	TRBV9	CASSAGDRGPDTQYF	TGTGCCAGCAGCGCCGGGGACAGGGGGCCAGATACGCAGTATTTT
.	TRBD1	TRBJ2-5	TRBV15	CATSRNAKEFSGQGEETQYF	TGTGCCACCAGCAGAAATGCCAAAGAGTTTTCTGGACAGGGGGAAGAGACCCAGTACTTC
.	TRBD2	TRBJ2-3	TRBV5-4	CASSPGLAEDKSSTDTQYF	TGTGCCAGCAGCCCGGGACTAGCGGAGGACAAATCTAGCACAGATACGCAGTATTTT
few	TRBD2	TRBJ2-1	TRBV19	CASSTRTSGSYNEQFF	TGTGCCAGTAGTACCCGGACTAGCGGGAGCTACAATGAGCAGTTCTTC
.	TRBD1	TRBJ2-7	TRBV27	CASSIGTGLNEQYF	TGTGCCAGCAGTATAGGGACAGGCCTCAACGAGCAGTACTTC
.	TRBD2	TRBJ2-5	TRBV2	CASKRNGGGGPKETQYF	TGTGCCAGCAAAAGAAATGGGGGGGGAGGACCCAAAGAGACCCAGTACTTC
.	.	TRBJ2-1	TRBV4-1	CASSQVEPVEYNEQFF	TGCGCCAGCAGCCAAGTTGAACCCGTCGAGTACAATGAGCAGTTCTTC
.	TRBD2	TRBJ2-1	TRBV28	CASSLPSGQGDEQFF	TGTGCCAGCAGTCTTCCTAGCGGTCAAGGGGATGAGCAGTTCTTC
once	.	TRBJ1-2	TRBV5-1	CASSALNIYYGCTF	TGCGCCAGCAGCGCACTCAATATCTACTATGGCTGCACCTTC
.	.	TRBJ1-1	TRBV7-8	CASSLGRVWSNHTEAFF	TGTGCCAGCAGCTTAGGCCGTGTGTGGAGTAATCACACTGAAGCTTTCTTT
.	.	TRBJ2-7	TRBV5-8	CASSLGWQIF	TGTGCCAGCAGCTTGGGATGGCAGATCTTC
.	.	TRBJ1-4	TRBV7-9	CASSLGMGKSEKLFF	TGTGCCAGCAGCTTGGGTATGGGCAAGTCCGAAAAACTGTTTTTT
.	TRBD2	TRBJ2-7	TRBV7-8	CASSLAGGISYEQYF	TGTGCCAGCAGCTTAGCGGGAGGGATCTCCTACGAGCAGTACTTC
.	.	TRBJ2-3	TRBV21-1	CASSNPRKGQLTDTQYF	TGTGCCAGCAGCAACCCCAGAAAGGGACAGCTCACAGATACGCAGTATTTT
.	.	TRBJ2-7	TRBV14	CASSTWPTTYEQYF	TGTGCCAGCAGCACGTGGCCGACTACCTACGAGCAGTACTTC
once	.	TRBJ1-5	TRBV15	CATSRDRKMFTEGIRNQPQHF	TGTGCCACCAGCAGAGATCGGAAGATGTTTACGGAGGGGATTCGCAATCAGCCCCAGCATTTT
.	TRBD1	TRBJ1-1	TRBV5-6	CASSSGGLTFPMNTEAFF	TGTGCCAGCAGCTCAGGGGGCCTCACGTTCCCTATGAACACTGAAGCTTTCTTT
few	TRBD1	TRBJ2-5	TRBV18	CASSPPGQGEETQYF	TGTGCCAGCTCACCCCCGGGACAGGGTGAAGAGACCCAGTACTTC
.	TRBD2	TRBJ2-3	TRBV12-5	CASGFTSGGSPLGTDTQYF	TGTGCTAGTGGTTTTACTAGCGGGGGGTCCCCCCTTGGCACAGATACGCAGTATTTT
.	.	TRBJ2-1	TRBV6-1	CASSGAGARERSEQFF	TGTGCCAGCAGTGGGGCGGGGGCCAGGGAACGCAGTGAGCAGTTCTTC
.	.	TRBJ2-1	TRBV9	CASSVEARSTRADNEQFF	TGTGCCAGCAGCGTAGAGGCTAGATCAACCCGTGCTGACAATGAGCAGTTCTTC
.	TRBD1	TRBJ2-7	TRBV6-5	CASSLRDRASYEQYF	TGTGCCAGCAGCCTCCGGGACAGGGCATCCTACGAGCAGTACTTC
.	TRBD1	TRBJ2-7	TRBV28	CASSFNRGHYEQYF	TGTGCCAGCAGTTTCAACAGGGGACACTACGAGCAGTACTTC
.	.	TRBJ1-6	TRBV11-2	CASSLEGGLLSPLHF	TGTGCCAGCAGCTTGGAGGGAGGACTCCTTTCACCCCTCCACTTT
.	.	TRBJ1-5	TRBV18	CASSKVIQPGHKGQPQHF	TGTGCCAGCTCAAAGGTCATTCAACCGGGACATAAGGGTCAGCCCCAGCATTTT
.	.	TRBJ1-1	TRBV15	CATSSIGGNTEAFF	TGTGCCACCAGCAGCATAGGGGGGAACACTGAAGCTTTCTTT
.	TRBD1	TRBJ1-1	TRBV28	CASSYRGVGVNTEAFF	TGTGCCAGCAGTTACAGGGGTGTCGGAGTGAACACTGAAGCTTTCTTT
.	.	TRBJ1-2	TRBV2	CASSETTVGHDYGYTF	TGTGCCAGCAGTGAGACGACTGTCGGCCATGACTATGGCTACACCTTC
.	TRBD2	TRBJ2-7	TRBV2	CASSERLAGDSYEQYF	TGTGCCAGCAGTGAACGTCTAGCGGGGGATTCCTACGAGCAGTACTTC
.	.	TRBJ2-7	TRBV5-6	CASSLGQANSYEQYF	TGTGCCAGCAGCTTGGGACAGGCCAACTCCTACGAGCAGTACTTC
.	.	TRBJ1-2	TRBV10-3	CAISEPEKGVPQGGIDGYTF	TGTGCCATCAGTGAGCCTGAAAAGGGGGTTCCACAGGGTGGGATTGATGGCTACACCTTC
.	.	TRBJ2-3	TRBV15	CATSREKEGSTDTQYF	TGTGCCACCAGCAGAGAAAAGGAGGGTAGCACAGATACGCAGTATTTT
.	.	TRBJ1-2	TRBV4-1	CASSPLSRRSNYGYTF	TGCGCCAGCAGCCCCCTTAGCCGAAGGTCTAACTATGGCTACACCTTC
.	TRBD2	TRBJ2-5	TRBV28	CASSCRLAEETQYF	TGTGCCAGCAGTTGTCGACTAGCCGAAGAGACCCAGTACTTC
.	.	TRBJ1-1	TRBV11-2	CATGGGNTEAFF	TGTGCCACTGGGGGGGGGAACACTGAAGCTTTCTTT
.	TRBD2	TRBJ2-7	TRBV2	CASILSGGNYEQYF	TGTGCCAGCATTCTTAGCGGGGGAAACTACGAGCAGTACTTC
.	.	TRBJ1-4	TRBV15	CATSDQGSWPNEKLFF	TGTGCCACCAGCGATCAGGGGTCTTGGCCTAATGAAAAACTGTTTTTT
.	.	TRBJ2-2	TRBV5-4	CASSFGAGGELFF	TGTGCCAGCAGCTTTGGGGCCGGCGGGGAGCTGTTTTTT
.	.	TRBJ1-1	TRBV5-1	CASSLSAGAGGRILNTEAFF	TGCGCCAGCAGCTTATCAGCGGGGGCTGGGGGACGAATATTGAACACTGAAGCTTTCTTT
.	.	TRBJ1-1	TRBV27	CASSLRWAGMNTEAFF	TGTGCCAGCAGTTTACGGTGGGCCGGGATGAACACTGAAGCTTTCTTT
.	.	TRBJ1-6	TRBV4-1	CASSQAGGLRSPLHF	TGCGCCAGCAGCCAAGCGGGAGGGTTGAGATCACCCCTCCACTTT
.	.	TRBJ1-2	TRBV2	CASIDKGTLPGYGYTF	TGTGCCAGCATTGATAAGGGGACTCTCCCGGGCTATGGCTACACCTTC